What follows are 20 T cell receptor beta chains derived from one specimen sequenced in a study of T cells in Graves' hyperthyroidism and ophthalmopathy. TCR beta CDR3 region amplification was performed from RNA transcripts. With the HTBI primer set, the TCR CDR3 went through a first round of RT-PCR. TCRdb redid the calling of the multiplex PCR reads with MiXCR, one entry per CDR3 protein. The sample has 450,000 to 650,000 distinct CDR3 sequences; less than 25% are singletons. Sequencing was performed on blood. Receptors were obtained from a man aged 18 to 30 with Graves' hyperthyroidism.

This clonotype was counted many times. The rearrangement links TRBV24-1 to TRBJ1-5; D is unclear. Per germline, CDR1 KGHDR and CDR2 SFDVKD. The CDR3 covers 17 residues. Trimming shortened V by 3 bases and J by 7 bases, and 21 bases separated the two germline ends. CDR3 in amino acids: CATSDAFRETRRQPQHF. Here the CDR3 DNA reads TGTGCCACCAGTGATGCATTCCGGGAGACAAGAAGGCAGCCCCAGCATTTT.

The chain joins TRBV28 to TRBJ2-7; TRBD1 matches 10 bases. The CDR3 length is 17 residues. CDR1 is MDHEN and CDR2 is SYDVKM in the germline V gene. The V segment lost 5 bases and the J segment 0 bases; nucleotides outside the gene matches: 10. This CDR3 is CASSARPGTGDSYEQYF. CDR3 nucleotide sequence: TGTGCCAGCAGTGCCAGACCCGGGACAGGGGACTCCTACGAGCAGTACTTC. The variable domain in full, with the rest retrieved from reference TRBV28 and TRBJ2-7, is DVKVTQSSRYLVKRTGEKVFLECVQDMDHENMFWYRQDPGLGLRLIYFSYDVKMKEKGDIPEGYSVSREKKERFSLILESASTNQTSMYLCASSARPGTGDSYEQYFGPGTRLTVT.

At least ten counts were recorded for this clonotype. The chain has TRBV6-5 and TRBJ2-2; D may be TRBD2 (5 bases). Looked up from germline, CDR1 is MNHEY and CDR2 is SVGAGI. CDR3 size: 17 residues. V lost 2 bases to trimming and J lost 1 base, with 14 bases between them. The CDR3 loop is CASSYLTGVMNTGELFF. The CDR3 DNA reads TGTGCCAGCAGTTACCTAACCGGGGTAATGAACACCGGGGAGCTGTTTTTT.

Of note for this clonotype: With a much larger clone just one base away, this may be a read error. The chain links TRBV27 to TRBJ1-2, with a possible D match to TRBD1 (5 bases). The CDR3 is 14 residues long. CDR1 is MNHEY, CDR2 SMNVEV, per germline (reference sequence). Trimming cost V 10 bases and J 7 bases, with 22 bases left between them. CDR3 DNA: TGTGCCATCAGCCCGATTGCCCCTGGGGGTGGCTACACCTTC. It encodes CAISPIAPGGGYTF.

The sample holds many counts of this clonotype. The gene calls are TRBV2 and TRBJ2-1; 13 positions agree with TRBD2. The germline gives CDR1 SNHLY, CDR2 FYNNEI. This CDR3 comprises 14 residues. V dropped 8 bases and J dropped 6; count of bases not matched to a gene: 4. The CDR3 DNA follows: TGTGCCAGCCGGGGACTAGCGGGGATCAATGAGCAGTTCTTC. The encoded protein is CASRGLAGINEQFF.

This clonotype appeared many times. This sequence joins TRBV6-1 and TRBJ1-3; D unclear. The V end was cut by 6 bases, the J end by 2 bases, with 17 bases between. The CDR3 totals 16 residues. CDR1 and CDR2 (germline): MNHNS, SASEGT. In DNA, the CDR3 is TGTGCCAGCAGCGCGACGTGGGGAGAACCTGGAAACACCATATATTTT. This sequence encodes CASSATWGEPGNTIYF.

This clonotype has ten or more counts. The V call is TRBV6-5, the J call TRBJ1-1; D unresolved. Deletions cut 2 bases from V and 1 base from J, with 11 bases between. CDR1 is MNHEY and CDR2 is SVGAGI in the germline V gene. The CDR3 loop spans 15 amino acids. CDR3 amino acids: CASSYTDGPNTEAFF. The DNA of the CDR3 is TGTGCCAGCAGTTACACCGACGGTCCGAACACTGAAGCTTTCTTT.

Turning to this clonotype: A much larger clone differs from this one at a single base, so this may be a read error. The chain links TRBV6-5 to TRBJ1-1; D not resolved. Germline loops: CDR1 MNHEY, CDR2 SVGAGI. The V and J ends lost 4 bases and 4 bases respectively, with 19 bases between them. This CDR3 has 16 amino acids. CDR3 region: CASSCSPHRAGTEAFF. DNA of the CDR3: TGTGCCAGCAGTTGCTCGCCCCATCGCGCTGGCACTGAAGCTTTCTTT.

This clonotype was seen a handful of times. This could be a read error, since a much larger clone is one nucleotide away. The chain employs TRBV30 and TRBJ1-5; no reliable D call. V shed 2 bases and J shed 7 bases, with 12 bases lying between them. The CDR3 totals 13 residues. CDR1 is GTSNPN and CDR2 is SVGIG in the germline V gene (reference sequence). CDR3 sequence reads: CAWSLAGSQPQHF. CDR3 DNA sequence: TGTGCCTGGAGTCTGGCAGGCAGCCAGCCCCAGCATTTT.

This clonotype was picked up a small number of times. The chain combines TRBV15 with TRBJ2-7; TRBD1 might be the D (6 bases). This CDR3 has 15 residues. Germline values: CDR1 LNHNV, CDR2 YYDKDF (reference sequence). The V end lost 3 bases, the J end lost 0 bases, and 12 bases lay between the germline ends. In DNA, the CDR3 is TGTGCCACCAGCAGGCCCGGGACACTCTCCTACGAGCAGTACTTC. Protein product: CATSRPGTLSYEQYF.

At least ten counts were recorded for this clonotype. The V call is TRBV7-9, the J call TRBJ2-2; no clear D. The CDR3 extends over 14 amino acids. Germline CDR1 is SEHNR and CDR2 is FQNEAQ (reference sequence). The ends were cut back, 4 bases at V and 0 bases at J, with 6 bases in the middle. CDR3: CASSSFPNTGELFF. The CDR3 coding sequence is TGTGCCAGCAGCTCCTTCCCGAACACCGGGGAGCTGTTTTTT.

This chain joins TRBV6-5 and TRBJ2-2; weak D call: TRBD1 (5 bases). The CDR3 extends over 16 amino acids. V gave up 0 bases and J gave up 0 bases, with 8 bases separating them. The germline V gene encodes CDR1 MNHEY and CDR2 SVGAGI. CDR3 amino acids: CASSYSAGPNTGELFF. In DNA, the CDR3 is TGTGCCAGCAGTTACTCGGCAGGGCCGAACACCGGGGAGCTGTTTTTT.

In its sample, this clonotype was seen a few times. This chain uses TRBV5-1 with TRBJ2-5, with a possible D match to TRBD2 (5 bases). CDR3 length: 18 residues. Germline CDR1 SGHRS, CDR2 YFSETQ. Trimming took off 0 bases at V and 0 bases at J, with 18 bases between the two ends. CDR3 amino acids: CASSLEADLSEYQETQYF. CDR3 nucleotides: TGCGCCAGCAGCTTGGAGGCGGACCTTAGCGAGTACCAAGAGACCCAGTACTTC.

This CDR3 is CASSYSKRGTEAFF. The CDR3 DNA reads as TGTGCCAGCAGTTACTCGAAGAGGGGGACTGAAGCTTTCTTT. This chain uses TRBV6-2 or TRBV6-3 with TRBJ1-1; weak D call: TRBD1 (6 bases). The CDR3 loop spans 14 amino acids. Between the trimmed V and J ends, which lost 0 bases and 5 bases, there was a span of 10 bases. The germline V gene has CDR1 MNHEY and CDR2 SVGEGT.

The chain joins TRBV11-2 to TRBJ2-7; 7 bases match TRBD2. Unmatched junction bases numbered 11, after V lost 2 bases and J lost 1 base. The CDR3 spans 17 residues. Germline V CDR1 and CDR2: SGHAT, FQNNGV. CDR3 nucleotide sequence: TGTGCCAGCAGCTTATACGGAGCGGGGTTAGGGTCCTACGAGCAGTACTTC. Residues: CASSLYGAGLGSYEQYF.

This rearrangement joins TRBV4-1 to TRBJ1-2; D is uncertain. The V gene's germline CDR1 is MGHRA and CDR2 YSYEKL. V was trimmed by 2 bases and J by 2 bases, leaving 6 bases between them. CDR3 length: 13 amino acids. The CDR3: CASSQQENYGYTF. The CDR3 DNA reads TGCGCCAGCAGCCAACAGGAAAACTATGGCTACACCTTC.

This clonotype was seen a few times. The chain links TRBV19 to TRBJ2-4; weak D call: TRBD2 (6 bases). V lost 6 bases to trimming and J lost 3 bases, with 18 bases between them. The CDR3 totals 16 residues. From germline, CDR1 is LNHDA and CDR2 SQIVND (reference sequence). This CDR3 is CASRPGGGDHKNIQYF. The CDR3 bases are TGTGCCAGTAGACCGGGCGGAGGGGACCACAAAAACATTCAGTACTTC.

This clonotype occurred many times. CDR3 residues: CASSLPPALRGEQYF. CDR3 coding DNA: TGTGCCAGCAGTCTCCCACCGGCCCTGAGGGGCGAGCAGTACTTC. The chain recombines TRBV28 with TRBJ2-7, with D perhaps assigned TRBD1 or TRBD2 (5 bases each). CDR1 and CDR2 from the germline V gene are MDHEN and SYDVKM. V lost 5 bases to trimming and J lost 6 bases, with 20 bases between them. There are 15 residues in the CDR3.

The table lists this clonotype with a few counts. CDR3 nucleotide sequence: TGCAGCGTGCAATCGGGGCTCTCACTGGGGGGTGAAGCTTTCTTT. Protein product: CSVQSGLSLGGEAFF. The genes are TRBV29-1 and TRBJ1-1; a weak D match, TRBD1 (5 bases). The CDR3 has 15 amino acids. Germline CDR1 SQVTM, CDR2 ANQGSEA. Trimming left V 6 bases short and J 7 bases short, with 24 bases between.

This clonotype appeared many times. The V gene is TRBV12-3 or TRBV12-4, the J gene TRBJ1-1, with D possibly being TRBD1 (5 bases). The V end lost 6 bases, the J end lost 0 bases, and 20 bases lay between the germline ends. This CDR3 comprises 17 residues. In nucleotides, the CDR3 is TGTGCCAGCAGCCCCGATATAAGCAGGGTCATGAACACTGAAGCTTTCTTT. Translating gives CASSPDISRVMNTEAFF.